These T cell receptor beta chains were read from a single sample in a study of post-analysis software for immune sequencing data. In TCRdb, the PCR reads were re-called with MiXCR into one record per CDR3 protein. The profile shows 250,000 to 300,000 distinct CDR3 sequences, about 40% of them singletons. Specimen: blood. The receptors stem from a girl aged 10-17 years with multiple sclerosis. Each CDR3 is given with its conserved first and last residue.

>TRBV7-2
CASSEVIGASETQYF
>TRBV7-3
CASSLLAGGGTGELFF
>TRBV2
CASSEVGATYNEQFF
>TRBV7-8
CASSHRVAGFSYEQYF
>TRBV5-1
CASSLAGGTNEQFF
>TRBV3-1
CASSPSGGSYEQYF
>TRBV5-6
CASSLPSGANEQFF
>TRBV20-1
CSANRALGGELFF
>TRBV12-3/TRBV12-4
CASSLDTGELFF
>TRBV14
CASSQDRGAYNEQFF
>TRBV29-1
CSVSVLRTSIQETQYF
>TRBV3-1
CASSQGWGGTEAFF
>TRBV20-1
CSARTRDNEQFF
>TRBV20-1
CSARNKEISRGYTF
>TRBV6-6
CAGSGTLGYTF
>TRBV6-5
CASSKGTLGANEQFF
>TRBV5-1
CASSSDPAGRAGNTIYF
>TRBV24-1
CATSGADRVFTGELFF
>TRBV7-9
CASSAGTGLQETQYF
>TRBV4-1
CASSQDGGLRTLRDNEQFF
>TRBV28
CASSWDRVREQYF
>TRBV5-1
CASSRTGRRTSGEAYNEQFF
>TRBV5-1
CASSEPLRGLRTDTQYF
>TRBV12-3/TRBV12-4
CASSFLGGSYEQYF
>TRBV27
CASADRANYGYTF
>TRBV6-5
CASSGQGATEAFF
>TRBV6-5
CASSETAGTAYGYTF
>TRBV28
CASSFLNPPYEQYF
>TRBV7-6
CASSLAPSTDTQYF
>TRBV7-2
CASSPGGSPVAIQYF
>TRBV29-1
CSVEDRPPTPYGYTF
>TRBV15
CATSRVQPLLSSTDTQYF
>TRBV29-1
CSVEKPLYNEQFF
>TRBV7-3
CASSQGGAASNEQFF
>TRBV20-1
CSAFPGGFTDTQYF
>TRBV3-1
CASSHLNGEQFF
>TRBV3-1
CASSLYRGENTEAFF
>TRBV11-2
CASTQDRAVQTQYF
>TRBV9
CASSVESRGLDEQFF
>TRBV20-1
CSARDLTGAETEPQHF
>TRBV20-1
CSANSGGYNEQYF
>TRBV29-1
CSDQFGDTQYF
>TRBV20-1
CSARASGGHSSYNEQYF
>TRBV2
CASSAGTGDNEQYF
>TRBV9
CASSPARDTQYF
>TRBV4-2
CASSQDSGPSTQYF
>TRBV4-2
CASSQGVYHSYEQYF
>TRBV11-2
CASSFRDRAGTEAFF
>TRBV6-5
CAGSSVSEGALGTEAFF
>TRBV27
CASKDRESHEQFF
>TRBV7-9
CASSPGGSNSYEQYF
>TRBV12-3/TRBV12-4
CASSPSPYEQYF
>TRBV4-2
CASRRNSGYTF
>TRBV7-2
CASSFIGQGARRAYGYTF
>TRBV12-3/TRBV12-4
CASRGTGDQPQHF